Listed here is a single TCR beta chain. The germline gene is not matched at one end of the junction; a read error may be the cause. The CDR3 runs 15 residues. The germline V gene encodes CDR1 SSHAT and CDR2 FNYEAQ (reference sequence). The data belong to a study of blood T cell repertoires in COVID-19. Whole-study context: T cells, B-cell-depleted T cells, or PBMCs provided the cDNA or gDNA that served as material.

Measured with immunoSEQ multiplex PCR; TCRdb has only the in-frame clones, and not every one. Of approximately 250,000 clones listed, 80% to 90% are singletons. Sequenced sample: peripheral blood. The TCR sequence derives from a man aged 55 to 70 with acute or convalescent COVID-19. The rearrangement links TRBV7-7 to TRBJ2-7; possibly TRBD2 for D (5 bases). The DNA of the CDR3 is TGTGCTAGCAGCTTAGACCTGGGAGAAAACTACGAGCAGTACTTC. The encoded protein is CASSLDLGENYEQYF.